The TCR beta chain under discussion was sequenced for a study of brain T cells in children with intractable seizures. Only cases whose brain tissue showed the highest T cell transcript signatures were sequenced. Germline V lookup: CDR1 SGHNT, CDR2 YYREEE (reference sequence). The germline V and J ends were trimmed by 2 bases and 4 bases, with 5 bases remaining between them. This CDR3 is 12 amino acids long. Libraries were prepared by immunoSEQ multiplex PCR; TCRdb keeps only in-frame clonotypes and omits some of them. The sample consists of tens of thousands of clones, 95% to 97% of them appearing once.

V is TRBV5-4 and J is TRBJ2-3; D gene ambiguous. This clonotype was sampled from a boy less than two years old with focal cortical dysplasia and intractable seizures. Material: peripheral blood, obtained at surgery. The CDR3: CASSFGPDTQYF. The CDR3 nucleotides read TGTGCCAGCAGCTTTGGCCCAGATACGCAGTATTTT.